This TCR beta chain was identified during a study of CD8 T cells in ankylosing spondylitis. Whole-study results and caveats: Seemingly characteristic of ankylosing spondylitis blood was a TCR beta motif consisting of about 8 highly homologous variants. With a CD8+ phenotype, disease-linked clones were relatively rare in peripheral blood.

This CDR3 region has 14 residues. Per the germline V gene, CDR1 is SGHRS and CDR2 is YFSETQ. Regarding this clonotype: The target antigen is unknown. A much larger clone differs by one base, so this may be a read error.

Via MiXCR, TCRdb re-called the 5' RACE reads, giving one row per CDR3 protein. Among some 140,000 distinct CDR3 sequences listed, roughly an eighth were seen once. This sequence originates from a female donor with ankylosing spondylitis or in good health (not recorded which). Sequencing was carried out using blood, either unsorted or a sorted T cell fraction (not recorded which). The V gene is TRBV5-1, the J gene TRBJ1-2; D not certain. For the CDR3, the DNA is TGCGCCAGCAGCTTGGCGGGAGGGTCCTATGGCTACCCCTTC. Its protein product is CASSLAGGSYGYPF. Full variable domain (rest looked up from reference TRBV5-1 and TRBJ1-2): KAGVTQTPRYLIKTRGQQVTLSCSPISGHRSVSWYQQTPGQGLQFLFEYFSETQRNKGNFPGRFSGRQFSNSRSEMNVSTLELGDSALYLCASSLAGGSYGYPFGSGTRLTVV.